This T cell receptor (beta chain) was recovered during a study of control samples from healthy donors and cancer patients (TCRdb year 2020). Turning to this clone: What antigen it recognizes has not been identified. No quality values exist for individual bases; no much larger clone is one base distant. Other nucleotide sequences in the sample specify the same CDR3.

The junction shows trimming of 2 bases on V and 9 bases on J, and the gene matches do not reach 4 bases of it. There are 13 amino acids in the CDR3, from cysteine to phenylalanine inclusive. Of all the DNA, just the CDR3 is kept, 39 bases in frame from base 1. CDR1 is given as SGHRS and CDR2 as YFSETQ, both from the germline V gene. Libraries were prepared through the immunoSEQ multiplex PCR assay. TCRdb stores this immuneACCESS table with in-frame sequences only. Part of the clones is absent; in the studies checked, under half of the shortfall reflects unresolved V genes, and no reason is known for the rest. The sample table holds around 150,000 clones, of which approximately 94% were seen once. The top ten clones comprise approximately 15% of the sample.

The TCR was taken from a man in his sixties with colorectal cancer. The rearranged segments are TRBV5-1 and TRBJ2-1; the junction holds 8 bases that match TRBD1. The sample taken for sequencing was PBMCs. The CDR3 loop reads CASSFGQGGEQFF. The DNA sequence is as follows: TGCGCCAGCAGCTTCGGACAGGGTGGTGAGCAGTTCTTC. When the CDR3 is completed using the reference TRBV5-1 and TRBJ2-1 genes on either side, the full variable domain is KAGVTQTPRYLIKTRGQQVTLSCSPISGHRSVSWYQQTPGQGLQFLFEYFSETQRNKGNFPGRFSGRQFSNSRSEMNVSTLELGDSALYLCASSFGQGGEQFFGPGTRLTVL.